A selection of T cell receptor beta chains follows, all from one sample in a study of cytomegalovirus exposure and HLA in healthy donors. The method was immunoSEQ multiplex PCR; TCRdb's version includes in-frame clones alone and lacks a portion of them. This table holds roughly 96,000 clones, roughly 79% found once. The specimen sequenced was PBMCs. These receptors were collected from a female donor in good health and CMV-seropositive. Each CDR3 is given with its conserved first and last residue. Fields, in order: V gene, clone size, D gene, J gene, CDR3 protein, CDR3 DNA. The D gene is left open where the match is weak. Clone size is given for some rows only: seen once, a few or many times, or a class if the clone is expanded.

v_gene: TRBV10-3; abundance: .; d_gene: TRBD1; j_gene: TRBJ1-1; CDR3aa: CATRSRQGDTEAFF; CDR3nt: TGTGCCACCCGGTCACGACAGGGGGACACTGAAGCTTTCTTT
v_gene: TRBV5-4; abundance: .; d_gene: TRBD2; j_gene: TRBJ2-1; CDR3aa: CASSLVSGGENEQFF; CDR3nt: TGTGCCAGCAGCTTGGTAAGCGGGGGGGAGAATGAGCAGTTCTTC
v_gene: TRBV27; abundance: .; d_gene: TRBD2; j_gene: TRBJ2-7; CDR3aa: CASSPTSGRREQYF; CDR3nt: TGTGCCAGCAGTCCTACTAGCGGGAGACGCGAGCAGTACTTC
v_gene: TRBV7-9; abundance: .; d_gene: .; j_gene: TRBJ2-7; CDR3aa: CASTPWAQGDEQYF; CDR3nt: TGTGCCAGCACCCCTTGGGCCCAGGGCGACGAGCAGTACTTC
v_gene: TRBV19; abundance: once; d_gene: .; j_gene: TRBJ2-6; CDR3aa: CASSMPPGGAGSGANVLTF; CDR3nt: TGTGCCAGTAGTATGCCCCCCGGCGGGGCCGGCTCTGGGGCCAACGTCCTGACTTTC
v_gene: TRBV11-3; abundance: .; d_gene: TRBD1; j_gene: TRBJ1-5; CDR3aa: CASSRRDRGYSNQPQHF; CDR3nt: TGTGCCAGCAGCCGCCGGGACAGGGGGTATAGCAATCAGCCCCAGCATTTT
v_gene: TRBV7-2; abundance: .; d_gene: .; j_gene: TRBJ2-7; CDR3aa: CASSWGQIYEQYF; CDR3nt: TGTGCCAGCAGCTGGGGGCAGATCTACGAGCAGTACTTC
v_gene: TRBV12-2; abundance: .; d_gene: .; j_gene: TRBJ1-1; CDR3aa: CASRLEIGKNMNTEAFF; CDR3nt: TGTGCAAGTCGCTTAGAGATCGGGAAGAATATGAACACTGAAGCTTTCTTT
v_gene: TRBV5-1; abundance: .; d_gene: .; j_gene: TRBJ1-6; CDR3aa: CASSLEGPESPLHF; CDR3nt: TGCGCCAGCAGCTTGGAGGGGCCAGAATCACCCCTCCACTTT
v_gene: TRBV2; abundance: .; d_gene: .; j_gene: TRBJ2-1; CDR3aa: CASGGGRGSNEQFF; CDR3nt: TGTGCCAGCGGGGGGGGAAGGGGGAGCAATGAGCAGTTCTTC
v_gene: TRBV2; abundance: few; d_gene: .; j_gene: TRBJ1-2; CDR3aa: CASSRTASNYGYTF; CDR3nt: TGTGCCAGCAGCAGGACAGCTTCTAACTATGGCTACACCTTC
v_gene: TRBV7-3; abundance: once; d_gene: .; j_gene: TRBJ1-6; CDR3aa: CASSPGDDSPLHF; CDR3nt: TGTGCCAGCAGCCCGGGGGACGACTCACCCCTCCACTTT
v_gene: TRBV28; abundance: .; d_gene: .; j_gene: TRBJ2-1; CDR3aa: CASSQRGFYNEQFF; CDR3nt: TGTGCCAGCAGCCAACGGGGTTTTTACAATGAGCAGTTCTTC
v_gene: TRBV7-8; abundance: .; d_gene: .; j_gene: TRBJ1-2; CDR3aa: CASSLVGGDGYTF; CDR3nt: TGTGCCAGCAGCTTAGTCGGGGGGGATGGCTACACCTTC
v_gene: TRBV10-3; abundance: few; d_gene: .; j_gene: TRBJ2-5; CDR3aa: CAIMGRLQETQYF; CDR3nt: TGTGCCATCATGGGCAGGCTCCAAGAGACCCAGTACTTC
v_gene: TRBV2; abundance: .; d_gene: .; j_gene: TRBJ1-2; CDR3aa: CASSEDRNYGYTF; CDR3nt: TGTGCCAGCAGTGAGGACAGAAACTATGGCTACACCTTC
v_gene: TRBV10-2; abundance: few; d_gene: .; j_gene: TRBJ1-3; CDR3aa: CASSEVEAPSGNTIYF; CDR3nt: TGCGCCAGCAGTGAGGTGGAGGCACCCTCTGGAAACACCATATATTTT
v_gene: TRBV11-3; abundance: .; d_gene: TRBD1; j_gene: TRBJ1-3; CDR3aa: CASSTGGEGNTIYF; CDR3nt: TGTGCCAGCAGCACAGGGGGCGAGGGGAACACCATATATTTT
v_gene: TRBV27; abundance: .; d_gene: .; j_gene: TRBJ2-1; CDR3aa: CASSPSWENEQFF; CDR3nt: TGTGCCAGCAGTCCTAGCTGGGAAAATGAGCAGTTCTTC
v_gene: TRBV6-1; abundance: .; d_gene: .; j_gene: TRBJ1-2; CDR3aa: CASSEASTSEVGYTF; CDR3nt: TGTGCCAGCAGTGAAGCTTCGACGAGCGAAGTAGGCTACACCTTC
v_gene: TRBV5-4; abundance: few; d_gene: .; j_gene: TRBJ2-7; CDR3aa: CASSFPIWEEGYEQYF; CDR3nt: TGTGCCAGCAGCTTCCCCATATGGGAAGAGGGCTACGAGCAGTACTTC
v_gene: TRBV9; abundance: .; d_gene: .; j_gene: TRBJ2-7; CDR3aa: CASSVATAGLYEQYF; CDR3nt: TGTGCCAGCAGCGTAGCAACCGCGGGGCTCTACGAGCAGTACTTC
v_gene: TRBV27; abundance: .; d_gene: .; j_gene: TRBJ2-1; CDR3aa: CASSLSPAGWKFF; CDR3nt: TGTGCCAGCAGTTTATCTCCAGCGGGTTGGAAGTTCTTC
v_gene: TRBV28; abundance: few; d_gene: .; j_gene: TRBJ2-6; CDR3aa: CASSRQISGANVLTF; CDR3nt: TGTGCCAGCAGCCGACAGATCTCTGGGGCCAACGTCCTGACTTTC
v_gene: TRBV10-3; abundance: .; d_gene: .; j_gene: TRBJ2-3; CDR3aa: CAISDPRKSTDTQYF; CDR3nt: TGTGCCATCAGTGACCCCAGAAAGAGCACAGATACGCAGTATTTT
v_gene: TRBV11-3; abundance: few; d_gene: TRBD1; j_gene: TRBJ2-1; CDR3aa: CASSVGTARGNEQFF; CDR3nt: TGTGCCAGCAGCGTCGGGACGGCCAGGGGGAATGAGCAGTTCTTC
v_gene: TRBV6-5; abundance: few; d_gene: .; j_gene: TRBJ2-3; CDR3aa: CASSGGGRGTDTQYF; CDR3nt: TGTGCCAGCAGTGGTGGCGGCAGGGGCACAGATACGCAGTATTTT
v_gene: TRBV4-3; abundance: many; d_gene: TRBD1; j_gene: TRBJ1-4; CDR3aa: CASSQLTGTGGEKLFF; CDR3nt: TGCGCCAGCAGCCAGCTTACCGGGACAGGGGGTGAAAAACTGTTTTTT
v_gene: TRBV25-1; abundance: once; d_gene: TRBD2; j_gene: TRBJ2-5; CDR3aa: CASSEWASGGSGETQYF; CDR3nt: TGTGCCAGCAGTGAATGGGCTAGCGGGGGGTCGGGAGAGACCCAGTACTTC
v_gene: TRBV5-6; abundance: few; d_gene: TRBD1; j_gene: TRBJ1-4; CDR3aa: CASSIDRVGEKLFF; CDR3nt: TGTGCCAGCAGCATCGACAGGGTAGGGGAAAAACTGTTTTTT
v_gene: TRBV27; abundance: .; d_gene: TRBD2; j_gene: TRBJ2-1; CDR3aa: CASIGLAGYNEQFF; CDR3nt: TGTGCCAGCATCGGACTAGCGGGGTACAATGAGCAGTTCTTC
v_gene: TRBV2; abundance: .; d_gene: TRBD1; j_gene: TRBJ1-1; CDR3aa: CASSQQGAFEAFF; CDR3nt: TGTGCCAGCAGTCAACAGGGGGCGTTTGAAGCTTTCTTT
v_gene: TRBV6-5; abundance: few; d_gene: TRBD1; j_gene: TRBJ2-7; CDR3aa: CASSSYRTGPYEQYF; CDR3nt: TGTGCCAGCAGCAGCTATCGGACAGGGCCCTACGAGCAGTACTTC
v_gene: TRBV28; abundance: .; d_gene: TRBD1; j_gene: TRBJ2-5; CDR3aa: CASSDPATGGETQYF; CDR3nt: TGTGCCAGCAGCGACCCCGCGACAGGGGGGGAGACCCAGTACTTC
v_gene: TRBV6-5; abundance: .; d_gene: TRBD1; j_gene: TRBJ2-7; CDR3aa: CASSYSEDRGYEQYF; CDR3nt: TGTGCCAGCAGTTACTCCGAAGACAGGGGCTACGAGCAGTACTTC
v_gene: TRBV6-5; abundance: once; d_gene: TRBD1; j_gene: TRBJ1-6; CDR3aa: CASGLGQGNSPLHF; CDR3nt: TGTGCCAGCGGCCTCGGACAGGGCAATTCACCCCTCCACTTT
v_gene: TRBV29-1; abundance: .; d_gene: .; j_gene: TRBJ2-5; CDR3aa: CSASVGGGETQYF; CDR3nt: TGCAGCGCGTCCGTAGGGGGTGGGGAGACCCAGTACTTC
v_gene: TRBV30; abundance: .; d_gene: .; j_gene: TRBJ2-7; CDR3aa: CAWGRSGEQYF; CDR3nt: TGTGCCTGGGGCCGTTCGGGCGAGCAGTACTTC
v_gene: TRBV28; abundance: .; d_gene: .; j_gene: TRBJ1-2; CDR3aa: CASSVYRPDGANYGYTF; CDR3nt: TGTGCCAGCAGTGTTTATCGCCCCGACGGAGCTAACTATGGCTACACCTTC
v_gene: TRBV4-1; abundance: .; d_gene: .; j_gene: TRBJ2-2; CDR3aa: CASSQDRTLNTGELFF; CDR3nt: TGCGCCAGCAGCCAAGATCGAACTTTGAACACCGGGGAGCTGTTTTTT
v_gene: TRBV10-1; abundance: .; d_gene: TRBD1; j_gene: TRBJ2-1; CDR3aa: CASSVQGAANEQFF; CDR3nt: TGCGCCAGCAGTGTGCAGGGGGCCGCCAATGAGCAGTTCTTC
v_gene: TRBV28; abundance: few; d_gene: .; j_gene: TRBJ1-5; CDR3aa: CATSGYGNQPQHF; CDR3nt: TGCGCGACGTCAGGCTACGGCAATCAGCCCCAGCATTTT
v_gene: TRBV4-3; abundance: .; d_gene: TRBD1; j_gene: TRBJ1-1; CDR3aa: CASSPGQGRTEAFF; CDR3nt: TGCGCCAGCAGCCCCGGACAGGGTCGGACTGAAGCTTTCTTT
v_gene: TRBV28; abundance: .; d_gene: TRBD1; j_gene: TRBJ1-1; CDR3aa: CASSPWTGGDTEAFF; CDR3nt: TGTGCCAGCAGTCCGTGGACAGGGGGAGACACTGAAGCTTTCTTT
v_gene: TRBV9; abundance: .; d_gene: TRBD1; j_gene: TRBJ2-5; CDR3aa: CASSGRTGEETQYF; CDR3nt: TGTGCCAGCAGCGGACGGACAGGGGAAGAGACCCAGTACTTC
v_gene: TRBV6-5; abundance: few; d_gene: .; j_gene: TRBJ2-3; CDR3aa: CASSYRRTADTQYF; CDR3nt: TGTGCCAGCAGTTATCGACGCACAGCAGATACGCAGTATTTT
v_gene: TRBV5-4; abundance: few; d_gene: TRBD1; j_gene: TRBJ1-4; CDR3aa: CASSKRQGASNEKLFF; CDR3nt: TGTGCCAGCAGCAAACGACAGGGGGCATCTAATGAAAAACTGTTTTTT
v_gene: TRBV28; abundance: .; d_gene: TRBD1; j_gene: TRBJ2-3; CDR3aa: CASRDRATDTQYF; CDR3nt: TGTGCCAGCAGGGACAGGGCCACAGATACGCAGTATTTT
v_gene: TRBV7-6; abundance: .; d_gene: TRBD2; j_gene: TRBJ2-1; CDR3aa: CASSWGRGGEQFF; CDR3nt: TGTGCCAGCAGCTGGGGGAGGGGAGGTGAGCAGTTCTTC
v_gene: TRBV18; abundance: once; d_gene: TRBD2; j_gene: TRBJ2-5; CDR3aa: CASSQGGEETQYF; CDR3nt: TGTGCCAGCTCCCAGGGAGGGGAAGAGACCCAGTACTTC
v_gene: TRBV4-3; abundance: .; d_gene: .; j_gene: TRBJ1-5; CDR3aa: CASSQDRSRDQPQHF; CDR3nt: TGCGCCAGCAGCCAAGACCGATCACGGGATCAGCCCCAGCATTTT
v_gene: TRBV18; abundance: .; d_gene: .; j_gene: TRBJ2-7; CDR3aa: CASSREGHARNEQYF; CDR3nt: TGTGCCAGCTCACGCGAGGGACATGCTAGGAACGAGCAGTACTTC
v_gene: TRBV25-1; abundance: once; d_gene: TRBD1; j_gene: TRBJ1-2; CDR3aa: CASGTGIYGYTF; CDR3nt: TGTGCCAGCGGGACAGGTATCTATGGCTACACCTTC
v_gene: TRBV28; abundance: .; d_gene: TRBD1; j_gene: TRBJ1-2; CDR3aa: CASSFPGQGNYGYTF; CDR3nt: TGTGCCAGCAGTTTTCCGGGACAGGGTAACTATGGCTACACCTTC
v_gene: TRBV7-2; abundance: .; d_gene: TRBD2; j_gene: TRBJ2-5; CDR3aa: CASSLIISGRGRETQYF; CDR3nt: TGTGCCAGCAGCTTAATAATAAGCGGGAGGGGGCGGGAGACCCAGTACTTC
v_gene: TRBV4-3; abundance: .; d_gene: TRBD2; j_gene: TRBJ2-1; CDR3aa: CASSQSVTGLGNNEQFF; CDR3nt: TGCGCCAGCAGCCAGTCCGTAACGGGACTAGGGAACAATGAGCAGTTCTTC
v_gene: TRBV28; abundance: many; d_gene: .; j_gene: TRBJ2-5; CDR3aa: CASSSDDDRLEETQYF; CDR3nt: TGTGCCAGCAGCTCTGATGACGACAGGTTGGAAGAGACCCAGTACTTC
v_gene: TRBV30; abundance: .; d_gene: TRBD1; j_gene: TRBJ1-5; CDR3aa: CAWSVRTGPSQPQHF; CDR3nt: TGTGCCTGGAGTGTACGGACAGGTCCATCTCAGCCCCAGCATTTT